This passage covers 27 T cell receptor beta chains from one sample sequenced in a study of T cells in Graves' hyperthyroidism and ophthalmopathy. RNA transcripts served as the template for amplifying TCR beta CDR3 regions. HTBI primers were the set used in a first-round RT-PCR of the TCR CDR3. MiXCR, run by TCRdb on the multiplex PCR reads, gives a single entry per CDR3 protein. The repertoire holds hundreds of thousands of distinct CDR3 sequences, with about 14% as singletons. Sequencing used blood. All receptors derive from a woman in her twenties or thirties with Graves' hyperthyroidism that later progressed to Graves' ophthalmopathy.

In its sample, this clonotype was seen many times. This rearrangement joins TRBV6-1 to TRBJ1-6; maybe TRBD1 (6 bases). Germline CDR1 reads MNHNS; CDR2 reads SASEGT. The CDR3 is 12 residues long. CDR3 DNA: TGTGCTACCAGGGGAAATAATTCACCCCTCCACTTT. Protein: CATRGNNSPLHF.

This clonotype was seen more than once but under ten times. The chain links TRBV9 to TRBJ2-5; D unresolved. Looked up from germline, CDR1 is SGDLS and CDR2 is YYNGEE. V was cut by 3 bases and J by 2 bases, with 20 bases left in between. This CDR3 has 17 residues. Written as DNA, the CDR3 is TGTGCCAGCAGCGCCCCCCCTTTTCTCGGCGGTCAAGAGACCCAGTACTTC. This codes for CASSAPPFLGGQETQYF.

In this sample, this clonotype turned up many times. This sequence joins TRBV30 and TRBJ1-2, with TRBD1 as a possible D gene (6 bases). The CDR3 totals 13 residues. V was clipped by 3 bases and J by 2 bases, with 10 bases between them. Germline CDR1 is GTSNPN and CDR2 is SVGIG (reference sequence). CDR3 sequence (DNA): TGTGCCTGGAGGCTACAGGGAAACTATGGCTACACCTTC. Translated, it gives CAWRLQGNYGYTF. Combining the CDR3 with reference TRBV30 and TRBJ1-2 gives the whole variable domain SQTIHQWPATLVQPVGSPLSLECTVEGTSNPNLYWYRQAAGRGLQLLFYSVGIGQISSEVPQNLSASRPQDRQFILSSKKLLLSDSGFYLCAWRLQGNYGYTFGSGTRLTVV.

Concerning this clonotype: It may be a read error: a sequence one base away is much more abundant. CDR3 sequence reads: CAGTYYSGETQYF. Here the CDR3 DNA reads TGTGCCGGCACCTACTACTCGGGGGAGACCCAGTACTTC. The V call is TRBV12-3 or TRBV12-4, the J call TRBJ2-5, with D possibly TRBD2 on 5 matching bases. With 11 bases removed from V and 5 bases from J, the gap between germline ends came to 18 bases. The CDR3 has 13 amino acids.

This clonotype was picked up a small number of times. The J gene is TRBJ2-1, the V gene TRBV7-3, with 13 bases matching TRBD2. Germline assignment: CDR1 SGHTA and CDR2 FQGTGA. CDR3 length: 18 residues. V trimming: 0 bases; J trimming: 8 bases; junction bases outside the gene matches: 10. The CDR3 loop reads CASSLTGGLAGDTDEQFF. DNA of the CDR3: TGTGCCAGCAGCTTAACGGGCGGACTAGCGGGAGATACCGATGAGCAGTTCTTC.

This clonotype was seen at least ten times. V usage is TRBV19 and J usage is TRBJ2-3; D uncertain. The CDR3 has 15 residues. Between the trimmed V and J ends, which lost 5 bases and 3 bases, there was a span of 15 bases. Germline CDR1 reads LNHDA; CDR2 reads SQIVND (reference sequence). As DNA, the CDR3 is TGTGCCAGTAGTCTACACCCCGAGGCTACAGATACGCAGTATTTT. Protein: CASSLHPEATDTQYF. The full variable domain, its missing parts supplied by reference TRBV19 and TRBJ2-3, is DGGITQSPKYLFRKEGQNVTLSCEQNLNHDAMYWYRQDPGQGLRLIYYSQIVNDFQKGDIAEGYSVSREKKESFPLTVTSAQKNPTAFYLCASSLHPEATDTQYFGPGTRLTVL.

This clonotype was picked up a small number of times. The chain has TRBV20-1 and TRBJ2-7, with D possibly matching TRBD1 (6 bases). Germline V CDR1 and CDR2: DFQATT, SNEGSKA (reference sequence). The CDR3 extends over 14 amino acids. V was cut by 2 bases and J by 2 bases, with 13 bases left in between. The CDR3 loop reads CSARRDMSPYEQYF. CDR3 DNA: TGCAGTGCTAGAAGGGACATGAGTCCCTACGAGCAGTACTTC.

This clonotype was seen at least ten times. The chain couples TRBV24-1 to TRBJ2-2; 8 nucleotides align to TRBD1. The CDR3 spans 17 residues. The trim removed 0 bases at V and 0 bases at J, leaving 2 bases unmatched. The germline V gene has CDR1 KGHDR and CDR2 SFDVKD. The CDR3, as DNA: TGTGCCACCAGTGATTTGCTACAGGGGGCGAACACCGGGGAGCTGTTTTTT. Translating it yields CATSDLLQGANTGELFF.

This clonotype was counted ten times or more. The CDR3 sequence is CASNLRGVSEAFF. The CDR3 DNA follows: TGTGCCAGCAACCTCAGAGGGGTCTCTGAAGCTTTCTTT. V gene TRBV3-1 combines with J gene TRBJ1-1, with TRBD1 as a possible D gene (5 bases). The CDR3 runs to 13 residues. Germline CDR1 LGHDT, CDR2 YNNKEL (reference sequence). The V and J ends lost 7 bases and 6 bases respectively, with 15 bases between them.

The J gene is TRBJ2-7, the V gene TRBV7-9, with 9 positions matching TRBD1. From germline, CDR1 is SEHNR and CDR2 FQNEAQ (reference sequence). CDR3 length: 15 residues. J was trimmed by 1 base and V by 5 bases; bases with no gene match: 6. The CDR3 is CASSLGTGRSYEQYF. For the CDR3, the DNA is TGTGCCAGCAGCCTGGGGACAGGGAGATCCTACGAGCAGTACTTC.

This clonotype was seen repeatedly, ten times or more. The chain employs TRBV10-3 and TRBJ1-4; 10 bases fit TRBD1. This CDR3 has 15 residues. Germline values: CDR1 ENHRY, CDR2 SYGVKD. V dropped 3 bases and J dropped 5; count of bases not matched to a gene: 3. DNA for the CDR3: TGTGCCATCAGTGATACGACAGGGGGCAATGAAAAACTGTTTTTT. This encodes CAISDTTGGNEKLFF.

The table lists this clonotype with many counts. J is TRBJ1-5 and V is TRBV27, with D unclear. The CDR3 length is 15 residues. The V end was cut by 5 bases, the J end by 0 bases, with 11 bases between. Germline CDR1 MNHEY, CDR2 SMNVEV (reference sequence). CDR3 in DNA: TGTGCCAGCAGTCAAGGGAGCTATAGCAATCAGCCCCAGCATTTT. As protein: CASSQGSYSNQPQHF.

The chain combines TRBV6-1 with TRBJ2-1; D gene ambiguous. This CDR3 spans 12 amino acids. The ends were cut back, 6 bases at V and 10 bases at J, with 13 bases in the middle. Germline lookup yields CDR1 MNHNS and CDR2 SASEGT. The CDR3 nucleotides are TGTGCCAGCAGCCCTCAGATGGGGGAGCAGTTCTTC. Amino acid sequence: CASSPQMGEQFF.

This clonotype was seen repeatedly, ten times or more. The chain uses TRBV20-1 and TRBJ2-1; 9 bases are shared with TRBD1. The junction had 15 bases not matched to a gene; V was cut back by 3 bases and J by 9 bases. The germline gives CDR1 DFQATT, CDR2 SNEGSKA (reference sequence). The length of the CDR3 is 16 residues. CDR3 coding DNA: TGCAGTGCTAGGCCCCCCGGGACAGGGTTTGGGGGTGAGCAGTTCTTC. Amino acids: CSARPPGTGFGGEQFF.

The rearrangement joins TRBV20-1 to TRBJ2-4; D remains unclear. This CDR3 has 13 amino acids. V was trimmed by 6 bases and J by 0 bases, leaving 9 bases between them. Germline-derived CDR1 and CDR2 are DFQATT and SNEGSKA (reference sequence). The CDR3 reads CSAGWGAKNIQYF. The CDR3 coding sequence is TGCAGTGCAGGTTGGGGAGCCAAAAACATTCAGTACTTC.

On this clonotype itself: Possible read error: a much larger clone is one base away. The chain combines TRBV12-3 or TRBV12-4 with TRBJ1-1; D possibly corresponds to TRBD1 (5 bases). V was cut by 1 base and J by 6 bases, with 6 bases left in between. The CDR3 contains 12 residues. CDR3: CASSLVGAEAFF. The CDR3 region has the DNA TGTGCCAGCAGTTTAGTGGGGGCTGAAGCTTTCTTT.

This clonotype turned up a few times. The chain employs TRBV29-1 and TRBJ2-7, with 9 bases that match TRBD2. V lost 5 bases, J lost 6 bases, and 8 bases stayed unmatched. Germline-derived CDR1 and CDR2 are SQVTM and ANQGSEA. The CDR3 runs to 13 residues. The CDR3: CSVTNSGSSEQYF. The CDR3 nucleotides are TGCAGCGTTACGAATAGCGGGAGCTCCGAGCAGTACTTC.

This clonotype was seen many times. V and J are TRBV5-1 and TRBJ1-2; D is unresolved. Trimming left V 1 base short and J 3 bases short, with 19 bases between. The CDR3 is 17 amino acids. Germline assignment: CDR1 SGHRS and CDR2 YFSETQ. The CDR3 spells CASSLNQANSPYYGYTF. The CDR3 DNA follows: TGCGCCAGCAGCTTGAACCAGGCAAACTCCCCCTACTATGGCTACACCTTC.

This clonotype was counted ten times or more. The chain recombines TRBV2 with TRBJ2-2, with D unresolved. The CDR3 totals 13 residues. V was pared by 2 bases and J by 0 bases, with 1 base between. The germline V gene encodes CDR1 SNHLY and CDR2 FYNNEI. Here the CDR3 reads CASSEPNTGELFF. As DNA, the CDR3 is TGTGCCAGCAGTGAACCGAACACCGGGGAGCTGTTTTTT.

This clonotype occurred many times. This chain joins TRBV5-5 and TRBJ2-5, with TRBD1 matching 8 bases. The germline V gene encodes CDR1 SGHKS and CDR2 YYEKEE (reference sequence). The junction had 6 bases not matched to a gene; V was cut back by 0 bases and J by 2 bases. CDR3 size: 16 residues. The DNA for the CDR3 is TGTGCCAGCAGCTTGGTTGTACAGGGGGGTCAAGAGACCCAGTACTTC. It codes for CASSLVVQGGQETQYF.

Many counts were recorded for this clonotype. V usage is TRBV29-1 and J usage is TRBJ1-2; D remains ambiguous. Trimming pared 5 bases from V and 5 bases from J, leaving 15 bases between. Germline loops: CDR1 SQVTM, CDR2 ANQGSEA. The CDR3 sequence is 13 residues long. The CDR3 DNA reads TGCAGCGTTAACGTGCTCGGTGGGTATGGCTACACCTTC. This sequence encodes CSVNVLGGYGYTF.

The table lists this clonotype with many counts. This chain uses TRBV30 with TRBJ2-1; 7 bases are a match to TRBD2. CDR1 is GTSNPN and CDR2 is SVGIG in the germline V gene (reference sequence). The CDR3 extends over 13 amino acids. J was trimmed by 6 bases and V by 4 bases; bases with no gene match: 6. The CDR3 is CAWIQPSGNEQFF. The CDR3 DNA reads as TGTGCCTGGATCCAGCCTAGCGGCAATGAGCAGTTCTTC.

In this sample, this clonotype turned up many times. This chain uses TRBV2 with TRBJ1-2; maybe TRBD1 (6 bases). The CDR3 is made up of 13 amino acids. Germline assignment: CDR1 SNHLY and CDR2 FYNNEI. V shed 2 bases and J shed 10 bases, with 14 bases lying between them. CDR3 in amino acids: CASSELQGLDYTF. CDR3 bases: TGTGCCAGCAGTGAACTACAGGGTCTCGACTACACCTTC.

This clonotype showed up just a few times. The chain employs TRBV19 and TRBJ1-1; D is undetermined. The ends were cut back, 3 bases at V and 5 bases at J, with 13 bases in the middle. The germline gives CDR1 LNHDA, CDR2 SQIVND (reference sequence). The CDR3 sequence is 14 residues long. CDR3 DNA sequence: TGTGCCAGTAGTATCCCTACAGAGAGGACTGAAGCTTTCTTT. This encodes CASSIPTERTEAFF.

This chain uses TRBV5-1 with TRBJ2-1; 8 positions agree with TRBD2. The junction had 7 bases not matched to a gene; V was cut back by 4 bases and J by 10 bases. Looked up from germline, CDR1 is SGHRS and CDR2 is YFSETQ. This CDR3 has 13 residues. CDR3 bases: TGCGCCAGCAGCATCAGCGGGAGAGAGGAGCAGTTCTTC. This sequence encodes CASSISGREEQFF.

This clonotype was counted at least ten times. The chain joins TRBV18 to TRBJ1-4, with no clear D. The ends were cut back, 2 bases at V and 8 bases at J, with 9 bases in the middle. The V gene's germline CDR1 is KGHSH and CDR2 LQKENI. The CDR3 length is 13 residues. CDR3 nucleotides: TGTGCCAGCTCACCAGGGGTGGAAGAAAAACTGTTTTTT. As protein: CASSPGVEEKLFF.

This clonotype came up many times. The chain couples TRBV28 to TRBJ1-4; D might be TRBD1 (5 bases). Germline V gives CDR1 MDHEN, CDR2 SYDVKM. This CDR3 has 15 residues. V lost 3 bases, J lost 5 bases, and 13 bases lay in between. CDR3 in DNA: TGTGCCAGCAGTTTGAGGGGTCAGCGAAATGAAAAACTGTTTTTT. Translating it yields CASSLRGQRNEKLFF.